This T cell receptor beta chain stems from a study of blood T cells in healthy people across ages. Study-wide points: TCR beta diversity was tightly associated with the proportion of naive T cells.

A second PCR, run for roughly 7 to 12 cycles, used a sample-barcoded 5' primer plus a J-beta primer mix. All cDNA molecules were each tagged by a template-switch adaptor with 12 random nucleotides. Individual samples furnished no less than 2.5 million CDR3-containing paired-end reads apiece. MiXCR, applied by TCRdb to the 5' RACE reads, yields one record per CDR3 protein. The data contain 630,000 or so distinct CDR3 sequences, under 30% of them seen just once; the ten biggest clones take up around a sixth. This clonotype was seen ten or more times. Its target is not known. V was trimmed by 0 bases and J by 8 bases, leaving 13 bases between them. The CDR3 runs to 13 residues. Germline V gives CDR1 DFQATT, CDR2 SNEGSKA (reference sequence).

The clonotype originates from a woman over 75 in good health. The chain carries TRBV20-1 and TRBJ1-2; D call uncertain. Material: blood. This CDR3 reads CSARDSTSRGYTF. Here the CDR3 DNA reads TGCAGTGCTAGAGATAGCACATCTCGGGGCTACACCTTC.